This entry lists 31 T cell receptor beta chains sequenced from one sample in a study of naive and memory T cell subsets. Both TRBC1 and TRBC2 were covered by a beta constant-region primer of two equimolar oligonucleotides. Four rounds of PCR amplified the ligated cDNA using nested alpha and beta constant-region primers plus SP2. TCRdb recomputed calls from the UMI-ligation and nested PCR reads with MiXCR, one row per CDR3 protein. The data hold 130,000 or so distinct CDR3 sequences, with 36% observed a single time. Sequenced sample: central memory CD4+ T cells from blood. These receptors all come from a human donor in good health.

This chain links TRBV2 with TRBJ1-5, with D tentatively TRBD1 (6 bases). V gave up 4 bases and J gave up 7 bases, with 17 bases separating them. Germline V gene lookup returns CDR1 SNHLY and CDR2 FYNNEI. The CDR3 is 15 amino acids. In nucleotides, the CDR3 is TGTGCCAGCAGTGCGGAACAGGGCCCGCGGCAGCCCCAGCATTTT. Amino acids: CASSAEQGPRQPQHF.

V and J are TRBV4-3 and TRBJ2-7; no reliable D call. With 3 bases removed from V and 1 base from J, the gap between germline ends came to 13 bases. This CDR3 comprises 15 residues. Germline CDR1 is LGHNA and CDR2 is YSLEER. The CDR3 DNA follows: TGCGCCAGCAGCCAGGCGGCTTTCGAATCCTACGAGCAGTACTTC. Protein: CASSQAAFESYEQYF.

V and J are TRBV12-3 or TRBV12-4 and TRBJ2-7; D call uncertain. Deletions cut 5 bases from V and 1 base from J, with 12 bases between. This CDR3 comprises 14 residues. CDR3 sequence reads: CASSPLRSSYEQYF. As DNA, the CDR3 is TGTGCCAGCAGTCCGTTGCGGAGTTCCTACGAGCAGTACTTC.

The V call is TRBV20-1, the J call TRBJ1-2; D ambiguous. This CDR3 region has 12 residues. CDR1 and CDR2 (germline): DFQATT, SNEGSKA (reference sequence). Trimming pared 5 bases from V and 6 bases from J, leaving 13 bases between. The CDR3 reads CSADRTSNGYTF. DNA for the CDR3: TGCAGTGCTGATAGGACTTCGAATGGCTACACCTTC.

The gene calls are TRBV21-1 and TRBJ2-7. TRBV21-1 is shown as a pseudogene. This CDR3 contains 13 residues. CDR3 in DNA: TGTGCCAGCACCAGTGACCCAAAGGGCGAGCAGTACTTC. Amino acid sequence: CASTSDPKGEQYF.

There are a few counts of this clonotype. The chain combines TRBV29-1 with TRBJ2-7; D possibly corresponds to TRBD2 (5 bases). This CDR3 has 13 residues. V was clipped by 5 bases and J by 6 bases, with 17 bases between them. From germline, CDR1 is SQVTM and CDR2 ANQGSEA. This CDR3 reads CSVLSGGASEQYF. CDR3 sequence (DNA): TGCAGCGTTTTGAGCGGCGGTGCTAGCGAGCAGTACTTC.

The chain combines TRBV13 with TRBJ1-1, with TRBD1 matching over 8 bases. Germline-derived CDR1 and CDR2 are PRHDT and FYEKMQ (reference sequence). This CDR3 contains 16 residues. The junction had 10 bases not matched to a gene; V was cut back by 4 bases and J by 3 bases. CDR3 sequence reads: CASSYRQGRGDTEAFF. In DNA form, the CDR3 reads TGTGCCAGCAGCTACAGACAGGGGCGGGGGGACACTGAAGCTTTCTTT.

CDR3: CASSKGTDDSDTQYF. CDR3 nucleotides: TGTGCCAGCAGCAAGGGGACGGACGACTCGGATACGCAGTATTTT. This sequence joins TRBV11-3 and TRBJ2-3; D may be TRBD1 or TRBD2 (5 bases each). This CDR3 is 15 amino acids long. CDR1 and CDR2 (germline): SGHNT, YENEEA. Trimming shortened V by 5 bases and J by 6 bases, and 18 bases separated the two germline ends.

The rearrangement uses TRBV6-6 and TRBJ1-5; D is undetermined. CDR1 and CDR2 (germline): MNHNY, SVGAGI (reference sequence). This CDR3 has 12 amino acids. Trimming pared 4 bases from V and 10 bases from J, leaving 11 bases between. The CDR3 bases are TGTGCCAGCAGTTTCGCCAGTGAACCCCAGCATTTT. As protein: CASSFASEPQHF.

The rearrangement links TRBV5-1 to TRBJ2-7; 10 nucleotides line up with TRBD2. The CDR3 is 17 residues long. Per germline, CDR1 SGHRS and CDR2 YFSETQ. The trim removed 2 bases at V and 2 bases at J, leaving 10 bases unmatched. The CDR3 DNA follows: TGCGCCAGCAGCTTCGGTACTAGCGGGATAAGCCCCTACGAGCAGTACTTC. Its translation: CASSFGTSGISPYEQYF.

This clonotype came up a few times. The gene calls are TRBV6-2 or TRBV6-3 and TRBJ2-1; D unresolved. Trimming stripped 1 base from V and 2 bases from J, with 12 bases between. This CDR3 is built from 16 residues. Germline values: CDR1 MNHEY, CDR2 SVGEGT. In DNA, the CDR3 is TGTGCCAGCAGTTACTTACCCGGGTTAACCTACAATGAGCAGTTCTTC. Its protein product is CASSYLPGLTYNEQFF.

The V gene is TRBV7-6, the J gene TRBJ2-5, with 8 bases fitting TRBD1. This CDR3 has 16 residues. The trim removed 4 bases at V and 4 bases at J, leaving 11 bases unmatched. Germline loops: CDR1 SGHVS, CDR2 FNYEAQ. The CDR3, as DNA: TGTGCCAGCAGCTCCCAAACAGGGGGGTTCGCAGAGACCCAGTACTTC. Amino acid sequence: CASSSQTGGFAETQYF. Using reference TRBV7-6 and TRBJ2-5 for the parts outside the CDR3, the full variable domain is GAGVSQSPRYKVTKRGQDVALRCDPISGHVSLYWYRQALGQGPEFLTYFNYEAQQDKSGLPNDRFSAERPEGSISTLTIQRTEQRDSAMYRCASSSQTGGFAETQYFGPGTRLLVL.

On this clonotype itself: As the CDR3 is not closed by the conserved phenylalanine or tryptophan, this likely results from a read error. This chain joins TRBV20-1 and TRBJ2-1; a possible D gene is TRBD2 (7 bases). V lost 6 bases and J lost 6, with 15 bases in between. The CDR3 is 13 amino acids. Germline assignment: CDR1 DFQATT and CDR2 SNEGSKA (reference sequence). This chain's CDR3 is CSALNRGGNEQFS. The CDR3 coding sequence is TGCAGTGCCCTAAATAGGGGGGGCAATGAGCAGTTCTCC.

The chain carries TRBV2 and TRBJ2-3, with D possibly being TRBD1 (6 bases). The CDR3 runs to 13 residues. Germline V gene data show CDR1 as SNHLY and CDR2 as FYNNEI. V was trimmed by 2 bases and J by 4 bases, leaving 7 bases between them. CDR3 sequence: CASSEQGSDTQYF. The CDR3 nucleotides are TGTGCCAGCAGTGAACAGGGGTCAGATACGCAGTATTTT.

The chain joins TRBV29-1 to TRBJ1-1; TRBD1 matches at 7 bases. CDR1 SQVTM and CDR2 ANQGSEA come from the germline V gene. The CDR3 length is 14 residues. V shed 4 bases and J 4 bases; nucleotides not matched to a gene: 9. CDR3 loop: CSVASRGAVTEAFF. The CDR3 bases are TGCAGCGTTGCGAGCAGGGGGGCGGTCACTGAAGCTTTCTTT.

The chain has TRBV28 and TRBJ2-1; D remains unclear. Germline lookup yields CDR1 MDHEN and CDR2 SYDVKM. The CDR3 totals 14 residues. The V end lost 4 bases, the J end lost 6 bases, and 13 bases lay between the germline ends. The CDR3 region is CASSWIGPPNEQFF. Written as DNA, the CDR3 is TGTGCCAGCAGTTGGATTGGGCCACCCAATGAGCAGTTCTTC.

This clonotype was detected a few times. The rearrangement joins TRBV5-1 to TRBJ2-2, with TRBD2 identical over 8 bases. The CDR3 contains 16 residues. Trimming removed 4 bases from V and 0 bases from J; junction bases left unmatched: 5. Germline CDR1 reads SGHRS; CDR2 reads YFSETQ. This CDR3 reads CASSRTSGANTGELFF. The CDR3 nucleotides read TGCGCCAGCAGCAGAACTAGCGGAGCGAACACCGGGGAGCTGTTTTTT.

The V and J genes are TRBV20-1 and TRBJ1-1; D uncertain. The length of the CDR3 is 14 residues. V dropped 2 bases and J dropped 0 bases, with 10 bases sitting between them. Germline values: CDR1 DFQATT, CDR2 SNEGSKA (reference sequence). CDR3 in DNA: TGCAGTGCTAGACCCCCCATGATGAACACTGAAGCTTTCTTT. Translated: CSARPPMMNTEAFF.

This rearrangement joins TRBV7-3 to TRBJ2-1; 9 positions agree with TRBD1. Germline-derived CDR1 and CDR2 are SGHTA and FQGTGA. This CDR3 has 15 residues. The trim removed 5 bases at V and 4 bases at J, leaving 6 bases unmatched. The DNA of the CDR3 is TGTGCCAGCAGCCAAAGGGACAGGGATTACAATGAGCAGTTCTTC. Translating it yields CASSQRDRDYNEQFF.

This clonotype turned up a few times. The chain combines TRBV5-5 with TRBJ1-5, with 9 bases lining up with TRBD1. V dropped 0 bases and J dropped 1; count of bases not matched to a gene: 17. Germline loops: CDR1 SGHKS, CDR2 YYEKEE (reference sequence). CDR3 length equals 21 residues. CDR3 DNA sequence: TGTGCCAGCAGCTTGGCCCTCCGGGGACAGGGCACCCTCGGGAGCAATCAGCCCCAGCATTTT. Encoded protein: CASSLALRGQGTLGSNQPQHF.

This chain joins TRBV19 and TRBJ2-2; 9 bases are shared with TRBD1. The CDR3 covers 13 residues. Germline CDR1 LNHDA, CDR2 SQIVND (reference sequence). Trimming took 3 bases from V and 8 from J; bases not matched to a gene: 1. CDR3 amino acids: CASSMDRGGELFF. CDR3 bases: TGTGCCAGTAGTATGGACAGGGGTGGGGAGCTGTTTTTT.

This clonotype was seen more than once but under ten times. The chain is built from TRBV2 and TRBJ2-1; TRBD2 matches at 10 bases. The CDR3 has 16 amino acids. CDR1 is SNHLY and CDR2 is FYNNEI in the germline V gene. After removal of 7 bases from V and 9 bases from J, the junction contained 15 bases not matched to a gene. In DNA, the CDR3 is TGTGCCAGCAAGAGCGTGCGCGCTAGCGGGAGTGCTGAGCAGTTCTTC. Amino acid sequence: CASKSVRASGSAEQFF.

In this sample, this clonotype turned up a few times. The chain is built from TRBV19 and TRBJ2-1, with TRBD2 matching over 7 bases. This CDR3 spans 17 amino acids. The junction had 18 bases not matched to a gene; V was cut back by 5 bases and J by 8 bases. CDR1 LNHDA and CDR2 SQIVND come from the germline V gene (reference sequence). The chain's CDR3 is CASSPWSGRAKDYEQFF. DNA for the CDR3: TGTGCCAGTAGTCCATGGAGTGGGAGGGCCAAGGACTATGAGCAGTTCTTC.

This clonotype was observed a few times. The J gene is TRBJ2-7, the V gene TRBV28; D gene ambiguous. CDR3 length: 11 residues. In germline, CDR1 is MDHEN, CDR2 SYDVKM. V was cut by 2 bases and J by 6 bases, with 5 bases left in between. Written as DNA, the CDR3 is TGTGCCAGCAGTTTAGGGGTCGAGCAGTACTTC. Protein product: CASSLGVEQYF.

The gene calls are TRBV30 and TRBJ1-5; D is ambiguous. The CDR3 extends over 13 amino acids. Germline V CDR1 and CDR2: GTSNPN, SVGIG (reference sequence). The V end was cut by 2 bases, the J end by 8 bases, with 13 bases between. The CDR3 bases are TGTGCCTGGAGTCGCGGAGGCCGGGAGCCCCAGCATTTT. Translating gives CAWSRGGREPQHF.

This chain uses TRBV29-1 with TRBJ2-3; 12 bases agree with TRBD2. The CDR3 covers 15 residues. The junction had 4 bases not matched to a gene; V was cut back by 4 bases and J by 2 bases. From germline, CDR1 is SQVTM and CDR2 ANQGSEA. In DNA form, the CDR3 reads TGCAGCGTTGTGGCTAGCGGGAGGGCCACAGATACGCAGTATTTT. This gives the protein CSVVASGRATDTQYF.

The sample holds many counts of this clonotype. This rearrangement joins TRBV7-2 to TRBJ1-4, with no clear D. Trimming took off 1 base at V and 8 bases at J, with 8 bases between the two ends. The CDR3 spans 13 residues. Germline V gene sequence: CDR1 SGHTA, CDR2 FQGNSA. The CDR3 protein is CASSLVGREKLFF. The DNA for the CDR3 is TGTGCCAGCAGCTTAGTCGGTCGGGAAAAACTGTTTTTT.

This clonotype has at least ten counts. The chain employs TRBV6-4 and TRBJ2-2; 10 nucleotides line up with TRBD2. The V gene's germline CDR1 is MRHNA and CDR2 SNTAGT. This CDR3 spans 14 amino acids. J lost 2 bases, V lost 10 bases, and 4 bases had no gene match. Here the CDR3 reads CATRTSGNTGELFF. In DNA, the CDR3 is TGTGCCACGCGGACTAGCGGTAACACCGGGGAGCTGTTTTTT.

The table lists this clonotype with many counts. CDR3 DNA sequence: TGCAGCGTTGCGACAGGCTACAGGAATGAGCAGTTCTTC. It encodes CSVATGYRNEQFF. V is TRBV29-1 and J is TRBJ2-1; TRBD1 is a possible D gene (6 bases). The CDR3 covers 13 residues. Germline V gives CDR1 SQVTM, CDR2 ANQGSEA. Trimming left V 4 bases short and J 7 bases short, with 14 bases between.

This rearrangement joins TRBV20-1 to TRBJ2-2, with 13 bases aligning to TRBD2. The germline V gene has CDR1 DFQATT and CDR2 SNEGSKA (reference sequence). This CDR3 is built from 15 residues. The J segment lost 5 bases and the V segment lost 6 bases, leaving 6 bases of the junction unmatched. The CDR3, as DNA: TGCAGTGCACAAACTAGCGGGAGGGGGACCGGGGAGCTGTTTTTT. Translated: CSAQTSGRGTGELFF.

This clonotype appeared a single time. The chain joins TRBV2 to TRBJ1-1; D gene unclear. Trimming stripped 3 bases from V and 6 bases from J, with 11 bases between. The CDR3 totals 13 residues. Germline V gene data show CDR1 as SNHLY and CDR2 as FYNNEI. The CDR3 loop is CASSEEDDAEAFF. The CDR3 DNA is TGTGCCAGCAGTGAGGAAGATGACGCTGAAGCTTTCTTT.